A selection of T cell receptor beta chains follows, all from one sample in a study of blood T cells in healthy people across ages. TCRdb recomputed calls from the 5' RACE reads with MiXCR, one row per CDR3 protein. This sample has about 650,000 distinct CDR3 sequences, with 52% found just once. Sequencing input: blood. Every receptor here comes from a woman older than 75 in good health. The CDR3 runs from the conserved cysteine through the conserved F or W. Fields, in order: D gene, clone size, J gene, V gene, CDR3 protein, CDR3 DNA. A D gene is named only where the DNA matches it firmly. Size tells how often a clone was seen (once, few, many) or the class of an expanded clone, and some rows leave it out.

D: TRBD1
size: -
J: TRBJ2-5
V: TRBV7-2
CDR3: CASSPTGQGAETQYF
DNA: TGTGCCAGCAGCCCTACAGGACAGGGGGCAGAGACCCAGTACTTC

D: -
size: -
J: TRBJ1-1
V: TRBV10-1
CDR3: CASSESRDTEAFF
DNA: TGCGCCAGCAGTGAAAGCCGGGACACTGAAGCTTTCTTT

D: -
size: -
J: TRBJ2-1
V: TRBV28
CDR3: CASRPPGPYNEQFF
DNA: TGTGCCAGCAGACCTCCGGGCCCCTACAATGAGCAGTTCTTC

D: TRBD2
size: few
J: TRBJ2-2
V: TRBV7-2
CDR3: CASSLVVGAGNLGGELFF
DNA: TGTGCCAGCAGCTTAGTGGTCGGAGCGGGAAATTTGGGCGGGGAGCTGTTTTTT

D: -
size: -
J: TRBJ2-2
V: TRBV29-1
CDR3: CSSRGDSNTGELFF
DNA: TGCAGCTCCAGGGGGGACTCGAACACCGGGGAGCTGTTTTTT

D: TRBD2
size: many
J: TRBJ2-1
V: TRBV28
CDR3: CASMGTSGGRTYNEQFF
DNA: TGTGCCAGCATGGGAACTAGCGGGGGCCGTACCTACAATGAGCAGTTCTTC

D: TRBD2
size: once
J: TRBJ2-5
V: TRBV6-8
CDR3: CASNWGGNYNEQYF
DNA: TGTGCCAGCAACTGGGGAGGGAACTACAATGAGCAGTACTTC

D: -
size: -
J: TRBJ2-2
V: TRBV7-7
CDR3: CASKQAGNTGELFF
DNA: TGTGCTAGCAAGCAAGCGGGGAACACCGGGGAGCTGTTTTTT

D: TRBD2
size: few
J: TRBJ2-3
V: TRBV14
CDR3: CASSQAYGTSISDTQYF
DNA: TGTGCCAGCAGCCAAGCCTACGGGACTAGCATATCGGATACGCAGTATTTT

D: -
size: many
J: TRBJ2-7
V: TRBV6-1
CDR3: CASSRSGYEQYF
DNA: TGTGCCAGCAGCCGGTCGGGGTACGAGCAGTACTTC

D: TRBD2
size: -
J: TRBJ2-1
V: TRBV28
CDR3: CASRAGLAGGPLEQFF
DNA: TGTGCCAGCAGAGCCGGACTAGCGGGAGGGCCACTTGAGCAGTTCTTC

D: -
size: -
J: TRBJ2-7
V: TRBV3-1
CDR3: CASSDRSEQYF
DNA: TGTGCCAGCAGCGACCGTAGCGAGCAGTACTTC

D: -
size: many
J: TRBJ2-7
V: TRBV5-1
CDR3: CASPIVGVAGSYEQYF
DNA: TGCGCCAGCCCCATCGTCGGAGTGGCTGGCTCCTACGAGCAGTACTTC

D: TRBD2
size: -
J: TRBJ2-7
V: TRBV7-9
CDR3: CASSLPTSGLSYEQYF
DNA: TGTGCCAGCAGCTTACCGACTAGCGGACTTTCCTACGAGCAGTACTTC

D: -
size: -
J: TRBJ1-5
V: TRBV28
CDR3: CASSRGAYSNQPQHF
DNA: TGTGCCAGCAGCCGGGGGGCTTATAGCAATCAGCCCCAGCATTTT

D: -
size: few
J: TRBJ1-1
V: TRBV5-1
CDR3: CASSLVMGDTEAFF
DNA: TGCGCCAGCAGCTTGGTGATGGGTGACACTGAAGCTTTCTTT

D: TRBD2
size: -
J: TRBJ2-5
V: TRBV9
CDR3: CASSVRTSGETQYF
DNA: TGTGCCAGCAGCGTCCGGACTAGCGGAGAGACCCAGTACTTC

D: -
size: -
J: TRBJ1-2
V: TRBV6-5
CDR3: CASSYSRSGGAGGYTF
DNA: TGTGCCAGCAGTTACTCGAGGTCGGGGGGCGCCGGTGGCTACACCTTC

D: -
size: many
J: TRBJ2-3
V: TRBV20-1
CDR3: CSALTAGATDTQYF
DNA: TGCAGTGCCCTAACCGCAGGGGCTACAGATACGCAGTATTTT

D: -
size: -
J: TRBJ2-2
V: TRBV12-3/TRBV12-4
CDR3: CASSSGESGVLNTGELFF
DNA: TGTGCCAGCAGTTCGGGGGAATCCGGGGTTTTGAACACCGGGGAGCTGTTTTTT

D: TRBD2
size: -
J: TRBJ2-1
V: TRBV3-1
CDR3: CASSPGLAGVGEQFF
DNA: TGTGCCAGCAGCCCCGGACTAGCGGGGGTAGGGGAGCAGTTCTTC

D: -
size: -
J: TRBJ2-7
V: TRBV29-1
CDR3: CSVERLSGSPYEQYF
DNA: TGCAGCGTTGAACGTCTCTCTGGGAGTCCCTACGAGCAGTACTTC

D: TRBD1
size: -
J: TRBJ2-3
V: TRBV29-1
CDR3: CGVEGQGFTDTQYF
DNA: TGCGGCGTTGAAGGACAGGGATTCACAGATACGCAGTATTTT

D: -
size: many
J: TRBJ2-3
V: TRBV9
CDR3: CASSVVADTQYF
DNA: TGTGCCAGCAGCGTAGTGGCAGATACGCAGTATTTT

D: -
size: many
J: TRBJ1-6
V: TRBV12-3/TRBV12-4
CDR3: CASSPSRDNSPLHF
DNA: TGTGCCAGCAGTCCTTCTCGAGACAATTCACCCCTCCACTTT

D: -
size: many
J: TRBJ2-1
V: TRBV5-1
CDR3: CASSLTTSSYNEQFF
DNA: TGCGCCAGCAGCTTGACCACCTCCTCCTACAATGAGCAGTTCTTC

D: -
size: many
J: TRBJ2-1
V: TRBV5-1
CDR3: CASSLALSYNEQFF
DNA: TGCGCCAGCAGCTTGGCGCTATCCTACAATGAGCAGTTCTTC

D: -
size: -
J: TRBJ2-3
V: TRBV29-1
CDR3: CSVSGPTDTQYF
DNA: TGCAGCGTTTCGGGACCGACAGATACGCAGTATTTT

D: TRBD2
size: -
J: TRBJ2-3
V: TRBV20-1
CDR3: CSARGLAELDTQYF
DNA: TGCAGTGCTAGGGGACTAGCGGAGTTAGATACGCAGTATTTT

D: -
size: -
J: TRBJ2-7
V: TRBV27
CDR3: CASSPRLYSYEQYF
DNA: TGTGCCAGCAGTCCGCGTTTGTACTCCTACGAGCAGTACTTC

D: -
size: -
J: TRBJ1-6
V: TRBV28
CDR3: CASSLFLLGMGRISPLHF
DNA: TGTGCCAGCAGTTTATTCCTCCTCGGTATGGGCAGGATCTCGCCCCTCCACTTT

D: -
size: few
J: TRBJ1-5
V: TRBV7-2
CDR3: CASSPNSGDQPQHF
DNA: TGTGCCAGCAGTCCTAATTCGGGCGATCAGCCCCAGCATTTT

D: -
size: -
J: TRBJ1-2
V: TRBV12-3/TRBV12-4
CDR3: CASSPLGQRAIYGYTF
DNA: TGTGCCAGCAGTCCTCTTGGACAGAGGGCAATCTATGGCTACACCTTC

D: TRBD1
size: many
J: TRBJ1-1
V: TRBV7-9
CDR3: CASSRQGNTEAFF
DNA: TGTGCCAGCAGTCGACAGGGGAACACTGAAGCTTTCTTT

D: TRBD2
size: many
J: TRBJ2-1
V: TRBV6-6
CDR3: CASTEILAVSYNEQFF
DNA: TGTGCCAGCACCGAAATCCTAGCGGTTTCCTACAATGAGCAGTTCTTC

D: -
size: few
J: TRBJ1-5
V: TRBV28
CDR3: CASGLSNQPQHF
DNA: TGTGCCAGCGGGCTGAGCAATCAGCCCCAGCATTTT

D: TRBD2
size: many
J: TRBJ2-1
V: TRBV20-1
CDR3: CSAREAGGPRNEQFF
DNA: TGCAGTGCTAGAGAAGCGGGAGGGCCTCGGAATGAGCAGTTCTTC

D: -
size: -
J: TRBJ1-5
V: TRBV6-2/TRBV6-3
CDR3: CASSLFNQPQHF
DNA: TGTGCCAGCAGTCTTTTCAATCAGCCCCAGCATTTT

D: TRBD2
size: -
J: TRBJ2-3
V: TRBV28
CDR3: CAHGRDTQYF
DNA: TGTGCCCACGGGAGGGATACGCAGTATTTT

D: TRBD2
size: -
J: TRBJ2-5
V: TRBV7-6
CDR3: CASRTTGTSGGVETQYF
DNA: TGTGCCAGCAGAACAACCGGGACTAGCGGGGGGGTAGAGACCCAGTACTTC

D: TRBD2
size: -
J: TRBJ2-3
V: TRBV20-1
CDR3: CSALAGLGTDTQYF
DNA: TGCAGTGCTTTAGCGGGGTTGGGCACAGATACGCAGTATTTT